These 10 T cell receptor beta chains share one sample of origin, sequenced in a study of cytomegalovirus exposure and HLA in healthy donors. PCR amplification relied on 60 Vbeta primers (plus 13 Jbeta primers). Measured with immunoSEQ multiplex PCR; TCRdb has only the in-frame clones, and not every one. The repertoire includes over 100,000 clones, 79% of them detected once, and 0.95% to 1.4% sits in the top ten. The sequenced material came from PBMCs. All receptors derive from a male donor in good health and CMV-seronegative.

The chain is built from TRBV19 and TRBJ2-7; no clear D. V lost 1 base to trimming and J lost 0 bases, with 13 bases between them. Germline values: CDR1 LNHDA, CDR2 SQIVND (reference sequence). This CDR3 contains 16 residues. The CDR3 loop reads CASSIGPPGPSYEQYF. CDR3 coding DNA: TGTGCCAGTAGTATAGGCCCACCGGGTCCCTCCTACGAGCAGTACTTC.

V gene TRBV20-1 combines with J gene TRBJ2-7, with TRBD1 identical over 7 bases. CDR3 length: 11 residues. CDR1 and CDR2 from the germline V gene are DFQATT and SNEGSKA (reference sequence). The V and J ends lost 5 bases and 6 bases, in that order; junction bases with no gene match: 4. CDR3 coding DNA: TGCAGTGCTGGGACAGCGTGCGAGCAGTACTTC. It specifies CSAGTACEQYF.

The rearrangement joins TRBV2 to TRBJ2-1; 7 bases align to TRBD1. The CDR3 totals 14 residues. Germline V CDR1 and CDR2: SNHLY, FYNNEI. The V segment lost 7 bases and the J segment 7 bases; nucleotides outside the gene matches: 10. CDR3 sequence: CASKREKQGNEQFF. In nucleotides, the CDR3 is TGTGCCAGCAAAAGGGAGAAACAGGGGAATGAGCAGTTCTTC.

In this sample, this clone turned up once. This chain links TRBV12-5 with TRBJ2-2, with D unresolved. The germline V gene has CDR1 LGHNT and CDR2 FRNRAP. Deletions cut 1 base from V and 5 bases from J, with 11 bases between. The CDR3 loop spans 15 amino acids. CDR3 residues: CASGLGLSITGELFF. The CDR3 bases are TGTGCTAGTGGTTTGGGACTTAGCATTACCGGGGAGCTGTTTTTT.

This chain uses TRBV19 with TRBJ1-3; 7 bases align to TRBD1. The ends lost 4 bases at V and 0 bases at J; junction bases unmatched: 0. The length of the CDR3 is 14 residues. Germline loops: CDR1 LNHDA, CDR2 SQIVND (reference sequence). CDR3 amino acids: CASSRDSSGNTIYF. Written as DNA, the CDR3 is TGTGCCAGTAGTAGGGACAGCTCTGGAAACACCATATATTTT.

This clone was picked up a small number of times. The chain has TRBV19 and TRBJ2-3; TRBD1 aligns across 7 bases. CDR3 length: 15 residues. With V trimmed by 4 bases and J by 2 bases, 6 bases remained unmatched. Germline-derived CDR1 and CDR2 are LNHDA and SQIVND (reference sequence). Here the CDR3 reads CASSRQGRDTDTQYF. Written as DNA, the CDR3 is TGTGCCAGTAGTAGACAGGGAAGGGACACAGATACGCAGTATTTT.

The sample holds a few counts of this clone. The CDR3 reads CASTGQGIEQYF. In DNA form, the CDR3 reads TGTGCCAGCACTGGACAGGGTATCGAGCAGTACTTC. V is TRBV2 and J is TRBJ2-7; 8 positions agree with TRBD1. The CDR3 is 12 amino acids. Germline CDR1 reads SNHLY; CDR2 reads FYNNEI. After removal of 7 bases from V and 6 bases from J, the junction contained 5 bases not matched to a gene. Looking up the rest from reference TRBV2 and TRBJ2-7 gives the full variable domain: EPEVTQTPSHQVTQMGQEVILRCVPISNHLYFYWYRQILGQKVEFLVSFYNNEISEKSEIFDDQFSVERPDGSNFTLKIRSTKLEDSAMYFCASTGQGIEQYFGPGTRLTVT.

This clone has just a few counts. The J gene is TRBJ2-1, the V gene TRBV27; perhaps TRBD2 as D (6 bases). The CDR3 covers 11 residues. The V end was cut by 5 bases, the J end by 7 bases, with 6 bases between. Germline CDR1 is MNHEY and CDR2 is SMNVEV (reference sequence). CDR3 DNA sequence: TGTGCCAGCAGTCTAGCGAATGAGCAGTTCTTC. It specifies CASSLANEQFF.

The V gene is TRBV13, the J gene TRBJ1-2; the D gene is possibly TRBD1 (5 bases). Trimming shortened V by 1 base and J by 7 bases, and 13 bases separated the two germline ends. The CDR3 runs to 14 residues. Germline CDR1 is PRHDT and CDR2 is FYEKMQ (reference sequence). CDR3 bases: TGTGCCAGCAGCTTAGCAGGGATGTACTCTGGCTACACCTTC. Amino acids: CASSLAGMYSGYTF.

This clone was observed once. V usage is TRBV19 and J usage is TRBJ1-3; D is perhaps TRBD1 (5 bases). This CDR3 is built from 15 residues. Germline values: CDR1 LNHDA, CDR2 SQIVND (reference sequence). The ends were cut back, 4 bases at V and 0 bases at J, with 10 bases in the middle. The CDR3: CASSRWTSSGNTIYF. CDR3 nucleotide sequence: TGTGCCAGTAGTAGATGGACATCCTCTGGAAACACCATATATTTT.